Listed here are 8 T cell receptor beta chains from one sample, sequenced in a study of cytomegalovirus exposure and HLA in healthy donors. Vbeta (60) and Jbeta (13) primers were used in the PCR. Here immunoSEQ multiplex PCR was the method, and the copy in TCRdb shows in-frame clones only, minus some. Among about 150,000 clones listed, approximately 72% were seen once. Sequencing input: PBMCs. These receptors all stem from a man younger than 35 in good health and CMV-seronegative.

V gene TRBV27 combines with J gene TRBJ2-3; tentative D call: TRBD2 (5 bases). Germline V gene lookup returns CDR1 MNHEY and CDR2 SMNVEV (reference sequence). Deletions cut 3 bases from V and 3 bases from J, with 16 bases between. The CDR3 runs 16 residues. The CDR3 sequence is CASSFWAPSGTDTQYF. Here the CDR3 DNA reads TGTGCCAGCAGTTTTTGGGCTCCCTCGGGGACAGATACGCAGTATTTT.

The CDR3, as DNA: TGTGCCAGCAGAAGGGCCAAAGGGGCCCCCTTCCTGGAAGCTTTCTTT. Translating it yields CASRRAKGAPFLEAFF. The genes are TRBV21-1 and TRBJ1-1; the DNA was not used to check the table's D call, TRBD1. TRBV21-1 is a recognized pseudogene. This CDR3 has 16 residues.

The V call is TRBV10-2, the J call TRBJ2-1; 8 nucleotides line up with TRBD2. V lost 2 bases to trimming and J lost 1 base; unmatched junction nucleotides: 7. The CDR3 sequence is 17 residues long. In germline, CDR1 is WSHSY, CDR2 SAAADI. The CDR3 nucleotides read TGCGCCAGCAGTGAGGCGGGGGGCGGGGTATCCTACAATGAGCAGTTCTTC. This gives the protein CASSEAGGGVSYNEQFF.

The chain uses TRBV29-1 and TRBJ2-5, with TRBD1 matching 11 bases. Per germline, CDR1 SQVTM and CDR2 ANQGSEA. The CDR3 sequence is 14 residues long. Unmatched junction bases numbered 7, after V lost 6 bases and J lost 4 bases. CDR3 sequence reads: CSVGGTGGSETQYF. DNA for the CDR3: TGCAGCGTGGGCGGGACAGGGGGTTCAGAGACCCAGTACTTC.

The chain employs TRBV19 and TRBJ1-2; possibly TRBD1 for D (6 bases). The CDR3 loop spans 16 amino acids. The V and J ends lost 5 bases and 1 base respectively, with 17 bases between them. The germline V gene encodes CDR1 LNHDA and CDR2 SQIVND (reference sequence). The CDR3 DNA sequence: TGTGCCAGTAGTCCGCGGACAGTCACATTTAACTATGGCTACACCTTC. Residues: CASSPRTVTFNYGYTF.

Only a few counts were recorded for this clone. The chain combines TRBV18 with TRBJ1-5; the D gene is possibly TRBD1 (5 bases). Germline V gene data show CDR1 as KGHSH and CDR2 as LQKENI. The CDR3 has 14 amino acids. Trimming removed 3 bases at V and 6 bases at J, with 12 bases between. The CDR3 protein is CASSPTEAGQPQHF. The CDR3 DNA is TGTGCCAGCTCACCGACAGAGGCAGGTCAGCCCCAGCATTTT.

The chain uses TRBV4-2 and TRBJ2-4; TRBD1 aligns across 10 bases. Germline loops: CDR1 LGHNA, CDR2 YNFKEQ. The CDR3 is 16 amino acids. Germline trimming cut 1 base from V and 2 bases from J; bases unmatched to any gene: 2. CDR3 protein: CASSQGDRGTKNIQYF. In DNA form, the CDR3 reads TGTGCCAGCAGCCAAGGGGACAGGGGAACCAAAAACATTCAGTACTTC.

CDR3 protein: CAVTGTSGPILSYEQYF. In DNA form, the CDR3 reads TGTGCCGTCACCGGGACTAGCGGGCCCATCCTATCCTACGAGCAGTACTTC. The rearrangement joins TRBV7-9 to TRBJ2-5; 12 positions match TRBD2. The J call is doubtful: the DNA matches TRBJ2-7 better. Germline V lookup: CDR1 SEHNR, CDR2 FQNEAQ (reference sequence). The CDR3 is 17 residues long.